The 29 T cell receptor beta chains listed next were all sequenced from one sample in a study of PD-1 blockade in classical Hodgkin lymphoma. Every single patient, without exception, relapsed after autologous stem cell transplantation, and brentuximab vedotin exposure varied. Purification of CD4+ T cells from thawed PBMCs was performed via magnetic negative selection. The method was immunoSEQ multiplex PCR; TCRdb's version includes in-frame clones alone and lacks a portion of them. This table holds some 26,000 clones, roughly 84% found once. The sequences come from CD4+ T cells from blood, collected at baseline. The receptors come from a human donor with classical Hodgkin lymphoma.

The chain carries TRBV6-5 and TRBJ2-7, with 7 bases matching TRBD2. The CDR3 contains 11 residues. Germline V gene data show CDR1 as MNHEY and CDR2 as SVGAGI. J was trimmed by 12 bases and V by 7 bases; bases with no gene match: 9. The CDR3 DNA is TGTGCCAGCACCTGGGAGGGTTCTCTGTACTTC. It is translated as CASTWEGSLYF.

The genes are TRBV20-1 and TRBJ1-2, with unresolved D. Germline CDR1 reads DFQATT; CDR2 reads SNEGSKA (reference sequence). V lost 3 bases, J lost 8 bases, and 10 bases lay in between. The CDR3 is made up of 11 amino acids. The DNA for the CDR3 is TGCAGTGCTAGGAGGGAGGAAGGCTACACCTTC. Its protein product is CSARREEGYTF.

The V and J genes are TRBV9 and TRBJ2-5; D is undetermined. V was shortened by 3 bases and J by 5 bases, with 11 bases between the two germline ends. Germline CDR1 reads SGDLS; CDR2 reads YYNGEE. The CDR3 sequence is 13 residues long. This chain's CDR3 is CASSGASFETQYF. The CDR3 bases are TGTGCCAGCAGCGGAGCTTCCTTCGAGACCCAGTACTTC.

The chain couples TRBV7-9 to TRBJ1-1; D gene ambiguous. In germline, CDR1 is SEHNR, CDR2 FQNEAQ (reference sequence). Trimming shortened V by 1 base and J by 4 bases, and 7 bases separated the two germline ends. There are 13 residues in the CDR3. CDR3 sequence reads: CASSLVRSTEAFF. Written as DNA, the CDR3 is TGTGCCAGCAGCTTAGTCCGGAGCACTGAAGCTTTCTTT.

This clone was picked up a small number of times. The chain employs TRBV7-9 and TRBJ1-1, with D unresolved. The CDR3 covers 14 residues. The V and J ends lost 3 bases and 1 base respectively, with 9 bases between them. Germline V gene data show CDR1 as SEHNR and CDR2 as FQNEAQ (reference sequence). CDR3 residues: CASSLMDWNTEAFF. In nucleotides, the CDR3 is TGTGCCAGCAGCTTGATGGACTGGAACACTGAAGCTTTCTTT.

The rearrangement uses TRBV10-3 and TRBJ2-1; 8 nucleotides align to TRBD2. The CDR3 runs to 15 residues. Germline V CDR1 and CDR2: ENHRY, SYGVKD. V lost 7 bases and J lost 2; bases outside the gene matches: 7. CDR3 loop: CAITPSGGAYNEQFF. The DNA of the CDR3 is TGTGCCATCACTCCAAGCGGGGGAGCCTACAATGAGCAGTTCTTC.

This chain uses TRBV27 with TRBJ2-7, with no clear D. The CDR3 runs to 15 residues. Trimming took off 3 bases at V and 4 bases at J, with 16 bases between the two ends. Germline CDR1 is MNHEY and CDR2 is SMNVEV (reference sequence). The CDR3 loop reads CASSLKQATSYEQYF. DNA for the CDR3: TGTGCCAGCAGTTTGAAGCAGGCGACGTCTTACGAGCAGTACTTC.

This sequence joins TRBV4-2 and TRBJ1-4, with 9 bases that match TRBD1. After removal of 3 bases from V and 4 bases from J, the junction contained 6 bases not matched to a gene. Germline V CDR1 and CDR2: LGHNA, YNFKEQ. This CDR3 is 16 amino acids long. The CDR3, as DNA: TGTGCCAGCAGCCAGGGGCTGACAGGGGGTAATGAAAAACTGTTTTTT. Its protein product is CASSQGLTGGNEKLFF.

The CDR3 spells CASSTGGTGSGRAEAFF. The CDR3 DNA reads TGTGCCAGCTCAACAGGGGGGACAGGATCCGGCCGGGCTGAAGCTTTCTTT. The chain uses TRBV18 and TRBJ1-1; TRBD1 agrees at 8 bases. Germline V gives CDR1 KGHSH, CDR2 LQKENI. The CDR3 spans 17 residues. The V and J ends lost 5 bases and 6 bases, in that order; junction bases with no gene match: 17.

The count of this clone is one. The gene calls are TRBV7-2 and TRBJ1-1; D is unclear. CDR1 is SGHTA, CDR2 FQGNSA, per germline. Trimming shortened V by 4 bases and J by 9 bases, and 9 bases separated the two germline ends. This CDR3 has 11 residues. Here the CDR3 DNA reads TGTGCCAGCAGCTCCCGATTGAAAGCTTTCTTT. It is translated as CASSSRLKAFF.

The chain uses TRBV18 and TRBJ1-5; D call uncertain. The CDR3 is 15 amino acids. CDR1 KGHSH and CDR2 LQKENI come from the germline V gene. Trimming stripped 3 bases from V and 4 bases from J, with 13 bases between. The CDR3: CASSPVAQRNQPQHF. DNA for the CDR3: TGTGCCAGCTCACCGGTCGCACAGAGAAATCAGCCCCAGCATTTT.

The gene calls are TRBV7-2 and TRBJ1-2, with D maybe TRBD1 (6 bases). This CDR3 has 15 residues. V was trimmed by 5 bases and J by 8 bases, leaving 21 bases between them. The germline V gene has CDR1 SGHTA and CDR2 FQGNSA. The CDR3 region is CASSPETRDNGGYTF. Here the CDR3 DNA reads TGTGCCAGCAGCCCCGAGACCCGGGACAATGGCGGCTACACCTTC.

V and J are TRBV4-3 and TRBJ1-2; 8 nucleotides match TRBD1. Trimming took 3 bases from V and 4 from J; bases not matched to a gene: 1. Germline V gene data show CDR1 as LGHNA and CDR2 as YSLEER. CDR3 length: 13 residues. CDR3 in amino acids: CASSQTGVYGYTF. The DNA for the CDR3 is TGCGCCAGCAGCCAGACAGGGGTCTATGGCTACACCTTC.

The chain is built from TRBV19 and TRBJ1-2; no definite D call. CDR1 LNHDA and CDR2 SQIVND come from the germline V gene (reference sequence). The CDR3 extends over 14 amino acids. V was trimmed by 1 base and J by 4 bases, leaving 10 bases between them. The CDR3 DNA is TGTGCCAGTAGTATAGGGCACCTGTCCTATGGCTACACCTTC. Its translation is CASSIGHLSYGYTF.

Written as DNA, the CDR3 is TGTGCCAGCAGTGATGCGTCCAGGGTGGAAGGCTACACCTTC. Translating gives CASSDASRVEGYTF. V usage is TRBV6-1 and J usage is TRBJ1-2; a possible D gene is TRBD1 (5 bases). V was pared by 3 bases and J by 8 bases, with 16 bases between. Looked up from germline, CDR1 is MNHNS and CDR2 is SASEGT. The CDR3 is 14 amino acids.

This chain links TRBV6-6 with TRBJ2-5, with D unclear. There are 11 residues in the CDR3. The germline V gene has CDR1 MNHNY and CDR2 SVGAGI (reference sequence). Trimming took 2 bases from V and 7 from J, leaving 5 bases between them. The CDR3 nucleotides read TGTGCCAGCAGTTACAAGGGGACCCAGTACTTC. It is translated as CASSYKGTQYF.

The rearrangement links TRBV10-3 to TRBJ2-2; 7 positions match TRBD2. The CDR3 has 18 residues. In germline, CDR1 is ENHRY, CDR2 SYGVKD. With V trimmed by 6 bases and J by 0 bases, 13 bases remained unmatched. CDR3 residues: CAIRRLALSSANTGELFF. In nucleotides, the CDR3 is TGTGCCATCAGAAGACTAGCCCTTTCTAGTGCGAACACCGGGGAGCTGTTTTTT.

This rearrangement joins TRBV7-2 to TRBJ1-1, with a weak D call TRBD1 (6 bases). Germline assignment: CDR1 SGHTA and CDR2 FQGNSA. This CDR3 has 13 residues. With 5 bases removed from V and 3 bases from J, the gap between germline ends came to 10 bases. CDR3 protein: CASSKQGDTEAFF. CDR3 DNA: TGTGCCAGCAGCAAACAGGGCGACACTGAAGCTTTCTTT.

The J gene is TRBJ1-2, the V gene TRBV2; D not resolved. The CDR3 runs 13 residues. Per the germline V gene, CDR1 is SNHLY and CDR2 is FYNNEI. V shed 8 bases and J shed 4 bases, with 14 bases lying between them. The chain's CDR3 is CASQLGMGYGYTF. The CDR3 DNA reads as TGTGCCAGCCAATTAGGGATGGGCTATGGCTACACCTTC. The full variable domain, its missing parts supplied by reference TRBV2 and TRBJ1-2, is EPEVTQTPSHQVTQMGQEVILRCVPISNHLYFYWYRQILGQKVEFLVSFYNNEISEKSEIFDDQFSVERPDGSNFTLKIRSTKLEDSAMYFCASQLGMGYGYTFGSGTRLTVV.

The chain joins TRBV5-6 to TRBJ1-2, with D hard to call. Germline V CDR1 and CDR2: SGHDT, YYEEEE. The V and J ends lost 4 bases and 6 bases respectively, with 13 bases between them. The CDR3 loop spans 13 amino acids. The CDR3 bases are TGTGCCAGCAGCGCCGGGAGGGTGGATGGCTACACCTTC. Amino acids: CASSAGRVDGYTF.

Only a few counts were recorded for this clone. This chain joins TRBV7-3 and TRBJ2-3; either TRBD1 or TRBD2 may fit D (5 bases each). Germline V lookup: CDR1 SGHTA, CDR2 FQGTGA. The V gene lost 5 bases and the J gene lost 9 bases, with 18 bases spanning the gap. The CDR3 has 14 amino acids. The CDR3 protein is CASSPRDGQATQYF. CDR3 nucleotide sequence: TGTGCCAGCAGCCCGAGGGACGGTCAAGCGACGCAGTATTTT.

The chain combines TRBV7-2 with TRBJ1-1; the D gene is possibly TRBD1 (5 bases). CDR3 size: 15 residues. V lost 1 base and J 5 bases, leaving 14 bases between the germline ends. Germline CDR1 and CDR2: SGHTA and FQGNSA. The CDR3 nucleotides read TGTGCCAGCAGCTTAGGAGGGGCTGCGGGTACTGAAGCTTTCTTT. Its translation: CASSLGGAAGTEAFF.

V gene TRBV30 combines with J gene TRBJ1-2, with D uncertain. Trimming stripped 5 bases from V and 8 bases from J, with 18 bases between. The CDR3 contains 13 residues. Looked up from germline, CDR1 is GTSNPN and CDR2 is SVGIG (reference sequence). The CDR3 loop is CAWSRSSKLGYTF. The DNA of the CDR3 is TGTGCCTGGTCACGCAGTTCTAAACTGGGCTACACCTTC.

The chain joins TRBV6-5 to TRBJ2-6; D gene ambiguous. Trimming removed 4 bases from V and 0 bases from J, with 7 bases in between. The germline V gene encodes CDR1 MNHEY and CDR2 SVGAGI. The CDR3 is 15 amino acids. Here the CDR3 reads CASSFTYSGANVLTF. In nucleotides, the CDR3 is TGTGCCAGCAGTTTCACCTACTCTGGGGCCAACGTCCTGACTTTC.

This clone occurred once. This CDR3 reads CSVETRLNEKLFF. The CDR3 DNA reads TGCAGCGTTGAGACGAGACTCAATGAAAAACTGTTTTTT. This chain connects TRBV29-1 to TRBJ1-4; D gene ambiguous. The length of the CDR3 is 13 residues. Germline V gene lookup returns CDR1 SQVTM and CDR2 ANQGSEA. The ends were cut back, 3 bases at V and 5 bases at J, with 10 bases in the middle.

The chain couples TRBV6-6 to TRBJ1-2; 9 bases align to TRBD1. The V gene's germline CDR1 is MNHNY and CDR2 SVGAGI (reference sequence). Losses at the gene ends were 7 bases for V and 8 bases for J; bases not matched to a gene: 5. The CDR3 is 12 residues long. The CDR3 DNA reads TGTGCCAGCACTAGGACAGGGGAAGGCTACACCTTC. Translated: CASTRTGEGYTF.

The genes are TRBV9 and TRBJ2-2, with D unresolved. V lost 8 bases to trimming and J lost 0 bases, with 17 bases between them. CDR1 is SGDLS and CDR2 is YYNGEE in the germline V gene. The CDR3 is 16 residues long. CDR3 DNA: TGTGCCAGACTTAGGTCTCGCTCGCCGAACACCGGGGAGCTGTTTTTT. Amino acids: CARLRSRSPNTGELFF.

This chain connects TRBV7-8 to TRBJ2-7; the D gene is possibly TRBD1 (6 bases). V lost 5 bases and J lost 5, with 19 bases in between. The length of the CDR3 is 15 residues. From germline, CDR1 is SGHVS and CDR2 FQNEAQ. The CDR3 loop reads CASSPKGRQVDEQYF. The CDR3 DNA reads as TGTGCCAGCAGCCCCAAGGGAAGACAGGTCGACGAGCAGTACTTC.

This clone was seen just once. V usage is TRBV15 and J usage is TRBJ2-1, with 7 bases identical to TRBD1. Germline trimming cut 0 bases from V and 4 bases from J; bases unmatched to any gene: 6. From germline, CDR1 is LNHNV and CDR2 YYDKDF (reference sequence). This CDR3 is built from 16 residues. CDR3 sequence (DNA): TGTGCCACCAGCAGAGAACTCAGGGGGACATACAATGAGCAGTTCTTC. Its translation: CATSRELRGTYNEQFF.